This TCR beta chain came from a study of T cells in Graves' hyperthyroidism and ophthalmopathy. The study's findings and limits: In simple terms, a model built on 13 V-J features told ophthalmopathy apart from stable hyperthyroidism.

V was shortened by 5 bases and J by 1 base, with 16 bases between the two germline ends. This CDR3 contains 15 residues. CDR1 is SGDLS and CDR2 is YYNGEE in the germline V gene. Remarks on this clonotype: Its antigen is not identified.

RNA transcripts served as the template for amplifying TCR beta CDR3 regions. First-round RT-PCR with HTBI primers amplified the TCR CDR3 region. TCRdb fed the multiplex PCR reads into MiXCR, producing one record per CDR3 protein. The data contain about 560,000 distinct CDR3 sequences, around 45% of them seen just once; the ten biggest clones take up approximately 8.2%. The chain is built from TRBV9 and TRBJ2-7; D may be TRBD2 (5 bases). This sequence was found in a woman aged 18-35 years with Graves' hyperthyroidism. Sequencing was done on a sample of peripheral blood or thyroid tissue (not recorded which). CDR3 region: CASSEGQRGSYEQYF. DNA for the CDR3: TGTGCCAGCAGTGAAGGGCAGAGAGGGTCCTACGAGCAGTACTTC.